A selection of T cell receptor beta chains follows, all from one sample in a study of OX40 agonist ivuxolimab in advanced cancers. Measured with immunoSEQ multiplex PCR; TCRdb has only the in-frame clones, and not every one. The sample lists roughly 62,000 clones; 85% were seen once. Material: CD4+ or CD8+ T cells sorted from blood, obtained in a trial of the OX40 agonist ivuxolimab. These receptors were taken from an adult with an advanced solid tumor such as melanoma, head and neck, liver or kidney cancer. CDR3s include the opening cysteine and the closing phenylalanine or tryptophan. Each record gives: J gene, clone size, D gene, V gene, CDR3 DNA, CDR3 protein. D genes are given only for firm matches. Size tells how often a clone was seen (once, few, many) or the class of an expanded clone, and some rows leave it out.

TRBJ1-4	.	TRBD1	TRBV29-1	TGCAGCGTTGAAGGAAACAGGGGAGATGAAAAACTGTTTTTT	CSVEGNRGDEKLFF
TRBJ2-1	few	.	TRBV10-1	TGCGCCAGCAGTGGGGGTAGCTCCTACAATGAGCAGTTCTTC	CASSGGSSYNEQFF
TRBJ2-1	few	.	TRBV19	TGTGCCAGCTCTCTGTTGGGAGCTGAAGGCTACAATGAGCAGTTCTTC	CASSLLGAEGYNEQFF
TRBJ2-3	.	.	TRBV19	TGTGCCAGTAGTTCAGATACGCAGTATTTT	CASSSDTQYF
TRBJ2-7	.	.	TRBV7-8	TGTGCCAGCAGCTTAGGGCGGAATCGGGACGAGCAGTACTTC	CASSLGRNRDEQYF
TRBJ2-1	.	.	TRBV2	TGTGCCAGCAGAGAGCCAGGGGGGAGCTCCTACAATGAGCAGTTCTTC	CASREPGGSSYNEQFF
TRBJ1-1	.	.	TRBV15	TGTGCCACCAGCCTCGGACAGATGAACACTGAAGCTTTCTTT	CATSLGQMNTEAFF
TRBJ1-5	.	.	TRBV4-1	TGCGCCAGCAGCCTTACCGGACAGTCTGATCAGCCCCAGCATTTT	CASSLTGQSDQPQHF
TRBJ2-7	.	.	TRBV2	TGTGCCAGCAGCCTAGAAACTGGACCCTACGAGCAGTACTTC	CASSLETGPYEQYF
TRBJ2-3	.	.	TRBV2	TGTGCCAGTTCGCCCGGAGGGCCTGAGTTAAATACGCAGTATTTT	CASSPGGPELNTQYF
TRBJ1-1	.	TRBD1	TRBV11-2	TGTGCCAGCAGCTTATCCCCGGGACAGGAGGCTTTCTTT	CASSLSPGQEAFF
TRBJ2-7	.	TRBD1	TRBV11-2	TGTGCCAGCAGCCGGAGACAGGGCGCGCCTGGCGAGCAGTACTTC	CASSRRQGAPGEQYF
TRBJ1-2	.	.	TRBV7-8	TGTGCCAGCAGCTTAGCCGCGTTGGGGGGCTACACCTTC	CASSLAALGGYTF
TRBJ2-7	.	TRBD2	TRBV29-1	TGCAGCGCAATTCTAGCGGGAGAAGGCTACGAGCAGTACTTC	CSAILAGEGYEQYF
TRBJ2-1	.	TRBD1	TRBV11-2	TGTGCCAGCAGCTTAGTAAGCGGGACAGGGAGGAATGAGCAGTTCTTC	CASSLVSGTGRNEQFF
TRBJ2-1	.	TRBD1	TRBV11-2	TGTGCCAGCAGCCAGATGACAGGGGCTTACAATGAGCAGTTCTTC	CASSQMTGAYNEQFF
TRBJ1-3	.	.	TRBV18	TGTGCCAGCTCACCGGAGTTAATCTCCTCTGGAAACACCATATATTTT	CASSPELISSGNTIYF
TRBJ2-5	few	TRBD2	TRBV4-1	TGCGCCAGCAGCCAGCTAGCGGGGGGCTCCCAAGAGACCCAGTACTTC	CASSQLAGGSQETQYF
TRBJ2-3	few	TRBD2	TRBV4-1	TGCGCCAGCAGCCAAGGAAGCGGGGACACAGATACGCAGTATTTT	CASSQGSGDTDTQYF
TRBJ1-5	.	.	TRBV19	TGTGCCAGTAAGGTGGACAATCAGCCCCAGCATTTT	CASKVDNQPQHF
TRBJ1-1	.	TRBD1	TRBV6-5	TGTGCCAGCAGTTTGACAGGGACCCTCATCACGGCTTTCTTT	CASSLTGTLITAFF
TRBJ2-7	.	TRBD2	TRBV5-4	TGTGCCAGCAGCTTGACTAGCGGGGTATCCTACGAGCAGTACTTC	CASSLTSGVSYEQYF
TRBJ2-1	.	.	TRBV7-9	TGTGCCAGCAGCCGGGACTTTAGCTCCTACAATGAGCAGTTCTTC	CASSRDFSSYNEQFF
TRBJ2-5	.	TRBD2	TRBV19	TGTGCCAGTAGTCCCAGGGGAGCGGGGGGCCGGGAGACCCAGTACTTC	CASSPRGAGGRETQYF
TRBJ2-1	.	TRBD1	TRBV9	TGTGCCAGCAGCGTAGCTTTAAGCGGGGACAGGGGGGTGCAGTTCTTC	CASSVALSGDRGVQFF
TRBJ2-1	.	.	TRBV19	TGTGCCAGAAGCATCCGGGACGGACTTTACAATGAGCAGTTCTTC	CARSIRDGLYNEQFF
TRBJ2-5	.	.	TRBV15	TGTGCCACCAGGAAGGAACTACCACCTGAGGAGACCCAGTACTTC	CATRKELPPEETQYF
TRBJ2-5	.	TRBD2	TRBV30	TGTGCCTGGGGGACTAGCGGGGTCCAAGAGACCCAGTACTTC	CAWGTSGVQETQYF
TRBJ2-3	.	.	TRBV23-1	TGCGCCAGCAGTCAATCGCCTACAACCAGCACAGATACGCAGTATTTT	CASSQSPTTSTDTQYF
TRBJ2-7	.	TRBD1	TRBV5-1	TGCGCCAGCAGCCCAAACAGGGGGCGGCACGAGCAGTACTTC	CASSPNRGRHEQYF
TRBJ1-4	.	TRBD1	TRBV5-1	TGCGCCAGCAGCTCAGGGGGCCCTAATGAAAAACTGTTTTTT	CASSSGGPNEKLFF
TRBJ2-3	once	.	TRBV7-3	TGTGCCAGCAAGGAGGGGGCAATGAGTACAGATACGCAGTATTTT	CASKEGAMSTDTQYF
TRBJ1-3	once	.	TRBV6-5	TGTGCCAGCAGTTCTGACCCAAACAGGGTTGGAAACACCATATATTTT	CASSSDPNRVGNTIYF
TRBJ1-2	few	.	TRBV30	TGTGCCTGGAGTGTTCCCCCTCCCCTGGCGCATGGCTACACCTTC	CAWSVPPPLAHGYTF